This TCR beta chain was identified in a study of blood T cell repertoires in COVID-19. TCRdb's table, derived via immunoSEQ multiplex PCR, lists solely in-frame clones and lacks some. The data show fewer than 600,000 clones, roughly nine tenths seen once. J was trimmed by 10 bases and V by 5 bases; bases with no gene match: 7. Per the germline V gene, CDR1 is MNHEY and CDR2 is SVGAGI. The CDR3 contains 15 residues. The sequence came from a man aged 18 to 29 with COVID-19, enrolled during active disease. The rearrangement joins TRBV6-5 to TRBJ2-4, with 14 bases lining up with TRBD2. The sequenced material came from peripheral blood. The CDR3 here is CASSRTSGGSRIQYF. CDR3 sequence (DNA): TGTGCCAGCAGTCGGACTAGCGGGGGGAGCAGGATTCAGTACTTC.